Listed here are 3 T cell receptor beta chains from one sample, sequenced in a study of cytomegalovirus exposure and HLA in healthy donors. Data came from immunoSEQ multiplex PCR; TCRdb stores just in-frame clones and leaves some out. The table includes 150,000 or so clones, 89% detected once. Source material: PBMCs. Receptors were obtained from a young woman in good health and CMV-seropositive.

The rearrangement joins TRBV19 to TRBJ1-1, with D perhaps TRBD1 (5 bases). The CDR3 has 15 amino acids. V lost 10 bases to trimming and J lost 5 bases, with 23 bases between them. Germline CDR1 LNHDA, CDR2 SQIVND (reference sequence). CDR3 in amino acids: CATSSISGEGTEAFF. CDR3 nucleotides: TGTGCCACCAGTAGTATATCGGGGGAGGGAACTGAAGCTTTCTTT.

V gene TRBV5-6 combines with J gene TRBJ2-7; the D gene is possibly TRBD2 (6 bases). V dropped 2 bases and J dropped 4 bases, with 10 bases sitting between them. CDR3 length equals 13 residues. From germline, CDR1 is SGHDT and CDR2 YYEEEE. The DNA for the CDR3 is TGTGCCAGCAGCTTTCCGGGAGAATACGAGCAGTACTTC. Encoded protein: CASSFPGEYEQYF.

This clone was found a few times. The chain recombines TRBV27 with TRBJ1-2; 9 bases are a match to TRBD1. The CDR3 is 15 amino acids. V shed 5 bases, J shed 4 bases, and the junction held 8 bases outside the gene matches. From germline, CDR1 is MNHEY and CDR2 SMNVEV (reference sequence). The CDR3 spells CASSPDRGGGYGYTF. CDR3 nucleotides: TGTGCCAGCAGTCCGGACAGGGGAGGTGGCTATGGCTACACCTTC.